The clone carrying this T cell receptor beta chain was found a few times. Per the germline V gene, CDR1 is SGHNT and CDR2 is YYREEE (reference sequence). The CDR3 extends over 16 amino acids. V shed 1 base and J shed 0 bases, with 10 bases lying between them. The sample is drawn from a study of regulatory T cells in long-lasting Graves disease. Noted time point: persistent/refractory GD, antithyroid drugs over 5 years with positive TRAb. TCR sequences were obtained from RNA taken from PBMCs. Combining iRepertoire HTBI primers with Arm-PCR of CDR3 regions, the authors built TCR beta libraries. One entry per CDR3 protein results from TCRdb running MiXCR on the multiplex PCR reads. The sample comprises 350,000 to 500,000 distinct CDR3 sequences, about 21% of which are singletons, and approximately 15% rests with the top ten.

This clonotype was obtained from a female donor with Graves disease. The chain recombines TRBV5-4 with TRBJ2-2, with D unresolved. Sequencing used peripheral blood mononuclear cells (PBMCs), obtained when the disease was refractory, from a patient treated with antithyroid drugs. The CDR3 nucleotides are TGTGCCAGCAGCTTGTTACATTTATCGAACACCGGGGAGCTGTTTTTT. This gives the protein CASSLLHLSNTGELFF.